The TCR beta chain under discussion was sequenced for a study of T-cell memory formation after mild COVID-19. The overall study: Largely donor-specific TCR clusters were found.

TCRdb reprocessed the 5' RACE reads with MiXCR, giving one entry per CDR3 protein. The sample yields around 390,000 distinct CDR3 sequences, approximately 15% seen once. On this clonotype: Its antigen is as yet unknown.

Study-wide findings and caveats: Among CD4+ contracting clones, most were CM and EM, and CD8+ ones EMRA.

The V and J ends lost 4 bases and 5 bases respectively, with 12 bases between them. CDR3 size: 13 residues. Germline V CDR1 and CDR2: SQVTM, ANQGSEA. The material sequenced was PBMCs or a T cell subset sorted from them (not recorded which). The source of this sequence is a man aged 18 to 30 who had mild COVID-19 (a few samples of this study predate the infection). Cell type and time point are not known. The chain links TRBV29-1 to TRBJ1-5, with a tentative D call TRBD1 (5 bases). CDR3 protein: CSVVIRGDQPQHF. For the CDR3, the DNA is TGCAGCGTTGTAATTCGGGGGGATCAGCCCCAGCATTTT.